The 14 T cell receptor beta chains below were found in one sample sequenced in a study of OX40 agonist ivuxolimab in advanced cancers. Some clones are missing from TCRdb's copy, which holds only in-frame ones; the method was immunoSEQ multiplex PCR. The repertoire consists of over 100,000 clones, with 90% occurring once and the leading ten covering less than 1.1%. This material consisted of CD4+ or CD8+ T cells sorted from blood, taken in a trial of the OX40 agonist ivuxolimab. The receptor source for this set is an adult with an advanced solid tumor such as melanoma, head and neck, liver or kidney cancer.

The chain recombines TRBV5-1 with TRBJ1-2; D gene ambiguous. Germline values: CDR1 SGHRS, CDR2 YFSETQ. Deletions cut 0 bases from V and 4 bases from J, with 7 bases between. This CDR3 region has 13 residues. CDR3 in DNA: TGCGCCAGCAGCTTGGACAGCCTCTATGGCTACACCTTC. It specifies CASSLDSLYGYTF.

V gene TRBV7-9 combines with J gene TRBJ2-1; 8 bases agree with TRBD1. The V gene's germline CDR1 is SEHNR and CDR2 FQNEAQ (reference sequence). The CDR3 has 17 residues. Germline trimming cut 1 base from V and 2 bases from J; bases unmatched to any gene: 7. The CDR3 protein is CASSLVQGTGAYNEQFF. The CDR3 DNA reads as TGTGCCAGCAGCTTAGTCCAGGGGACAGGTGCCTACAATGAGCAGTTCTTC.

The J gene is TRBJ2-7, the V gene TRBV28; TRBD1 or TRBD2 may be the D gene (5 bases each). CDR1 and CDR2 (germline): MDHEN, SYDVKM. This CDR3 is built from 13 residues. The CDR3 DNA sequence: TGTGCTATAGCTCGGGACGGCCCCTACGAGCAGTACTTC. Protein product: CAIARDGPYEQYF.

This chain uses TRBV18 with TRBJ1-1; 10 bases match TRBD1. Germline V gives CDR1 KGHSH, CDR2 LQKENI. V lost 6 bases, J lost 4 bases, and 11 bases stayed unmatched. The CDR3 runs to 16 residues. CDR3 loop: CASSRTMGQGFTEAFF. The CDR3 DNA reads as TGTGCCAGCTCCCGGACTATGGGACAGGGGTTCACTGAAGCTTTCTTT.

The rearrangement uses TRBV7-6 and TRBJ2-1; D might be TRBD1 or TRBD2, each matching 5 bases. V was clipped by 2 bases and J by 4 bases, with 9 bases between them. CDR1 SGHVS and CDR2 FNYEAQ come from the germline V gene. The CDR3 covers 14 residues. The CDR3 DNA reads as TGTGCCAGCAGCTTAACGAGGGGTTACAATGAGCAGTTCTTC. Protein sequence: CASSLTRGYNEQFF.

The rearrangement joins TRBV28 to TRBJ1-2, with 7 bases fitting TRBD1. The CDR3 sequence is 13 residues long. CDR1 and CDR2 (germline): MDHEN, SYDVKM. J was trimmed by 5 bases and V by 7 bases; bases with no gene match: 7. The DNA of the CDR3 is TGTGCCAGCACCACAGGGGTGGAGTATGGCTACACCTTC. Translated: CASTTGVEYGYTF.

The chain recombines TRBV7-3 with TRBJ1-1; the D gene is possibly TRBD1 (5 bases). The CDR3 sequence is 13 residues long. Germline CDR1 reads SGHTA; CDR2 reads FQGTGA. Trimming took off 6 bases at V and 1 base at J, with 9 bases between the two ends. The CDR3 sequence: CASRMTANTEAFF. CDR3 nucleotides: TGTGCCAGCAGGATGACAGCGAACACTGAAGCTTTCTTT. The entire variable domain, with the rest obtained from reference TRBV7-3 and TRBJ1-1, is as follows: GAGVSQTPSNKVTEKGKYVELRCDPISGHTALYWYRQSLGQGPEFLIYFQGTGAADDSGLPNDRFFAVRPEGSVSTLKIQRTERGDSAVYLCASRMTANTEAFFGQGTRLTVV.

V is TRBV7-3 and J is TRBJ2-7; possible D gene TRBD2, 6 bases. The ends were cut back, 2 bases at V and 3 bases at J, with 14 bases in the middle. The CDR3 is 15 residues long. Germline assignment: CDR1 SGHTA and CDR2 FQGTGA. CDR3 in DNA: TGTGCCAGCAGCTTAGGGACTTTGCCGTACTACGAGCAGTACTTC. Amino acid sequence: CASSLGTLPYYEQYF.

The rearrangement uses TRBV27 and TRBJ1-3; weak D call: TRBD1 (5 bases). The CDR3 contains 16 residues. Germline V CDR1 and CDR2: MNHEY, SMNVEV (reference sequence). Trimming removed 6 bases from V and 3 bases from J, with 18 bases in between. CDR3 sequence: CASSHQYQGHGNTIYF. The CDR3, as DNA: TGTGCCAGCAGCCACCAATACCAGGGTCATGGAAACACCATATATTTT.

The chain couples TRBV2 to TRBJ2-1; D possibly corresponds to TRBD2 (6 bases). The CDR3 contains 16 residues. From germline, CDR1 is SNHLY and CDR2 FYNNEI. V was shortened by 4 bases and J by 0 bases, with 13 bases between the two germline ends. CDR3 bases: TGTGCCAGCAGTGGAGGGGACTGGAGCTCCTACAATGAGCAGTTCTTC. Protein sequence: CASSGGDWSSYNEQFF.

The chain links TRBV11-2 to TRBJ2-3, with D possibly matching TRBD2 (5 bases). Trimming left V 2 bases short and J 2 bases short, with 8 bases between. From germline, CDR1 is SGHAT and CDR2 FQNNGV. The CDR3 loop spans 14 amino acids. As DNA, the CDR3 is TGTGCCAGCAGCTTATACGGGAACACAGATACGCAGTATTTT. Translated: CASSLYGNTDTQYF. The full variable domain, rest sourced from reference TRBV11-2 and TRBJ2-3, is EAGVAQSPRYKIIEKRQSVAFWCNPISGHATLYWYQQILGQGPKLLIQFQNNGVVDDSQLPKDRFSAERLKGVDSTLKIQPAKLEDSAVYLCASSLYGNTDTQYFGPGTRLTVL.

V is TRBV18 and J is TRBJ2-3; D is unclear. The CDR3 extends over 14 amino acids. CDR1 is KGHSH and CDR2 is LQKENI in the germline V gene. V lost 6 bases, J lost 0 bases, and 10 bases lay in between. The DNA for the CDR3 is TGTGCCAGCTCCCCTTTACCCAGCACAGATACGCAGTATTTT. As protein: CASSPLPSTDTQYF.

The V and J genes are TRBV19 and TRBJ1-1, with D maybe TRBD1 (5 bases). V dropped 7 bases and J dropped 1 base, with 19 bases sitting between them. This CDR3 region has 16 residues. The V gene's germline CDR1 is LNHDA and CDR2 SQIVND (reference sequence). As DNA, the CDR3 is TGTGCCAGTACCACCGGGCACGGGCAGGGGAACACTGAAGCTTTCTTT. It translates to CASTTGHGQGNTEAFF.

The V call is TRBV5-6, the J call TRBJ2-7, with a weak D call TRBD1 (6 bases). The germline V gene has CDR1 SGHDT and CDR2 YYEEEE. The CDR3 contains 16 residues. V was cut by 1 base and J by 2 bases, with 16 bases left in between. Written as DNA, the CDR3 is TGTGCCAGCAGCTTGCCGAGTATGGACAGCCCCTACGAGCAGTACTTC. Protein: CASSLPSMDSPYEQYF.